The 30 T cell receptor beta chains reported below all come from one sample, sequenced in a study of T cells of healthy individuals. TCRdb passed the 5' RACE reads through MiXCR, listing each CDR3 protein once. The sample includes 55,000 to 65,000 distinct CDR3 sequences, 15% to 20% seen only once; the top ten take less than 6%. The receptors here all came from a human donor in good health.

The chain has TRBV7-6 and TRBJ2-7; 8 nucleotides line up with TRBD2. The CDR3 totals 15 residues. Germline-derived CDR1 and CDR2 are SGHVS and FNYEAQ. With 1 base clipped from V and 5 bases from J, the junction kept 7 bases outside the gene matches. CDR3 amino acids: CASSLESAGGHEQYF. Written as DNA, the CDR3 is TGTGCCAGCAGCTTAGAATCCGCGGGAGGCCACGAGCAGTACTTC.

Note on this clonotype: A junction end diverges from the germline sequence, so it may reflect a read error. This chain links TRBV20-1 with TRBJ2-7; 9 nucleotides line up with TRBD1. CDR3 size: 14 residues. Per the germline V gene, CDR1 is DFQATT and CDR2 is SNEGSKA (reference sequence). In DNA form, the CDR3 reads TGCAGTGCCAGAGACAGGGGGGGAACCTACGAGCAGTACTTC. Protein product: CSARDRGGTYEQYF.

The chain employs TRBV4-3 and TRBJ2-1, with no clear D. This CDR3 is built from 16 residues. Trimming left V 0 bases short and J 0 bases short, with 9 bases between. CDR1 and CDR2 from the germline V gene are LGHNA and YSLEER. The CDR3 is CASSQDYSSSYNEQFF. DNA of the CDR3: TGCGCCAGCAGCCAAGATTACAGTAGCTCCTACAATGAGCAGTTCTTC.

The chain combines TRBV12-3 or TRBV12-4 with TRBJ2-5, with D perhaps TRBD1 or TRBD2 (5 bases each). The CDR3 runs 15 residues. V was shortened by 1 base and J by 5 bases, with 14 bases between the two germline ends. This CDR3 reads CASSLDLGRRETQYF. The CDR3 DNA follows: TGTGCCAGCAGTTTAGATCTGGGGCGGAGGGAGACCCAGTACTTC.

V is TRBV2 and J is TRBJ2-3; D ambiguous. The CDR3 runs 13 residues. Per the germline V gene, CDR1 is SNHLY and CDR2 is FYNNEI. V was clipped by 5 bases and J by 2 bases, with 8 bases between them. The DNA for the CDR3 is TGTGCCAGCAGTTCACGGAACACAGATACGCAGTATTTT. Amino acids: CASSSRNTDTQYF.

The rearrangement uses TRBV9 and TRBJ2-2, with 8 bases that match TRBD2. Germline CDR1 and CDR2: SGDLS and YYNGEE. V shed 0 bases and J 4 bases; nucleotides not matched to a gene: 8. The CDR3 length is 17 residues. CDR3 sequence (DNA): TGTGCCAGCAGCGTAGAAATAATAGCGGGGATCACCGGGGAGCTGTTTTTT. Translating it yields CASSVEIIAGITGELFF.

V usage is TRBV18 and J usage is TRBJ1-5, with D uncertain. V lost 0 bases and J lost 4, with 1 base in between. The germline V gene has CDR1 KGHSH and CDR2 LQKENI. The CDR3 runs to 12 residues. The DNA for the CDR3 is TGTGCCAGCTCACCACCGAATCAGCCCCAGCATTTT. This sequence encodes CASSPPNQPQHF.

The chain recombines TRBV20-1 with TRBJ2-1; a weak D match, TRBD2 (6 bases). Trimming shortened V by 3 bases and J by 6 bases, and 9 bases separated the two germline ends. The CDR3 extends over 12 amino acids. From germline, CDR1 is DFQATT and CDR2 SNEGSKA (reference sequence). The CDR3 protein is CSASKGGNEQFF. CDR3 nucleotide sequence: TGCAGTGCTAGTAAGGGAGGCAATGAGCAGTTCTTC.

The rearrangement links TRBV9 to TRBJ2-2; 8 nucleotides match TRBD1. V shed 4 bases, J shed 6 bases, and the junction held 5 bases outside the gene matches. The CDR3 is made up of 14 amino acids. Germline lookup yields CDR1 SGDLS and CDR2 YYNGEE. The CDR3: CASSSRTGPGELFF. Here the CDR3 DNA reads TGTGCCAGCAGCTCCCGGACAGGGCCCGGGGAGCTGTTTTTT.

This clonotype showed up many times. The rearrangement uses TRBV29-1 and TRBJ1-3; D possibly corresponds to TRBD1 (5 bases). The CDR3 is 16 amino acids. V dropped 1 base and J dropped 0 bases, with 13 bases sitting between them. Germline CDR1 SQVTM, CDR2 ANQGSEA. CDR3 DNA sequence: TGCAGCGTTGAAGCGCACGGGGCCAGCTCTGGAAACACCATATATTTT. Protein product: CSVEAHGASSGNTIYF.

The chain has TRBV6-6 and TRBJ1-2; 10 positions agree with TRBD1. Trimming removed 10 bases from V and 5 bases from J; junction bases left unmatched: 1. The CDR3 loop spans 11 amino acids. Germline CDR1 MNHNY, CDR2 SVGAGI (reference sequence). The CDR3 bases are TGTGCCACGGGACAGGGGTATGGCTACACCTTC. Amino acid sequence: CATGQGYGYTF.

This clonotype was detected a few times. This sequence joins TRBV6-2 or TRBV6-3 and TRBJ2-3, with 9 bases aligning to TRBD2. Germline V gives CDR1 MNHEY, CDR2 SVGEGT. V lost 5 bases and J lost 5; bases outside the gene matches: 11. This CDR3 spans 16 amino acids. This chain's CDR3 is CASSRTSAGGRDTQYF. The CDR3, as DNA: TGTGCCAGCAGTCGGACTTCTGCGGGAGGGAGAGATACGCAGTATTTT.

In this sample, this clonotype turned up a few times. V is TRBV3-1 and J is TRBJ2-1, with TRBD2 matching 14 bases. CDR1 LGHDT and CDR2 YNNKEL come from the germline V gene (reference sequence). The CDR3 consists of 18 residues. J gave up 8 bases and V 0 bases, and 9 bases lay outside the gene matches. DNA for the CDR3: TGTGCCAGCAGCCAAGATTTTCCGGGACTAGCGGGAGTCGATGAGCAGTTCTTC. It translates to CASSQDFPGLAGVDEQFF.

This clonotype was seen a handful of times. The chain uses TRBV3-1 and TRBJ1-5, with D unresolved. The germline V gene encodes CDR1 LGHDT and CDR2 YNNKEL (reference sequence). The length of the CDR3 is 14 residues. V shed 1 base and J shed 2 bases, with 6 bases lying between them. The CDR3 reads CASSQGGGNQPQHF. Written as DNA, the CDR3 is TGTGCCAGCAGCCAAGGTGGAGGCAATCAGCCCCAGCATTTT.

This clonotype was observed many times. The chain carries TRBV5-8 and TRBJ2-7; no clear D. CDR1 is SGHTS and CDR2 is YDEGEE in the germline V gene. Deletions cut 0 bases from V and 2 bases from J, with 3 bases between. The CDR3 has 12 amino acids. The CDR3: CASSLDTYEQYF. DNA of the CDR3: TGTGCCAGCAGCTTGGACACCTACGAGCAGTACTTC.

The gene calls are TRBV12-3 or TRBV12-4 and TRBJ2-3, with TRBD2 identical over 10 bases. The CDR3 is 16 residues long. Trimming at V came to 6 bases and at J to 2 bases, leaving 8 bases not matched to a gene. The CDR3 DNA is TGTGCCAGCAGCCCTAATAGCGGGGGGAACACAGATACGCAGTATTTT. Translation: CASSPNSGGNTDTQYF.

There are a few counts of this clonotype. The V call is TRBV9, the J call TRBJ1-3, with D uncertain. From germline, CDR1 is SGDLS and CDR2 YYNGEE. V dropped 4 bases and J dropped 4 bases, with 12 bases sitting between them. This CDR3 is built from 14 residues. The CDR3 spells CASSPLLSGNTIYF. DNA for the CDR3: TGTGCCAGCAGCCCACTTCTATCCGGAAACACCATATATTTT.

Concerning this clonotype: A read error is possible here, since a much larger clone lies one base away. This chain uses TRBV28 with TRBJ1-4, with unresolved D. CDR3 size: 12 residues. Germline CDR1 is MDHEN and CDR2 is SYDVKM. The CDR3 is CTEGQNNEKLFF. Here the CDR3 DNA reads TGTACCGAAGGGCAGAATAATGAAAAACTGTTTTTT. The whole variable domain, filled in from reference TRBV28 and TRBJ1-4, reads DVKVTQSSRYLVKRTGEKVFLECVQDMDHENMFWYRQDPGLGLRLIYFSYDVKMKEKGDIPEGYSVSREKKERFSLILESASTNQTSMYLCTEGQNNEKLFFGSGTQLSVL.

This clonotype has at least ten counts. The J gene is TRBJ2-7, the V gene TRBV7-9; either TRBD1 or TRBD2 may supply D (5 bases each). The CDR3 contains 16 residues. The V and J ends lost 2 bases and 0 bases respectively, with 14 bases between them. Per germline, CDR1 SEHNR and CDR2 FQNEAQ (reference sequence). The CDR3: CASSLSSGRFSYEQYF. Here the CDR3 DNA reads TGTGCCAGCAGCTTATCCTCGGGACGGTTCTCCTACGAGCAGTACTTC. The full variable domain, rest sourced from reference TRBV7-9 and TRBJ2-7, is DTGVSQNPRHKITKRGQNVTFRCDPISEHNRLYWYRQTLGQGPEFLTYFQNEAQLEKSRLLSDRFSAERPKGSFSTLEIQRTEQGDSAMYLCASSLSSGRFSYEQYFGPGTRLTVT.

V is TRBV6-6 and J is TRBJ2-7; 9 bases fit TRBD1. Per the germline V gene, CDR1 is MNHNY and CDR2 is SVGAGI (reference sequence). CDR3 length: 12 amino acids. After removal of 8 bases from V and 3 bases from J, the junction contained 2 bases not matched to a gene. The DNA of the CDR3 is TGTGCCAGCGACAGGGGGGGCTACGAGCAGTACTTC. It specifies CASDRGGYEQYF.

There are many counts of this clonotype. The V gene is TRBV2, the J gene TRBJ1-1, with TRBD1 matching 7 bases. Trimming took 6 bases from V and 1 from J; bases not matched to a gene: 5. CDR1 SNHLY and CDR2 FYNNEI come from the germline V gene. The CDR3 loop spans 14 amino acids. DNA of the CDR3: TGTGCCAGCAGCCAGGGACAGTGGAACACTGAAGCTTTCTTT. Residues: CASSQGQWNTEAFF.

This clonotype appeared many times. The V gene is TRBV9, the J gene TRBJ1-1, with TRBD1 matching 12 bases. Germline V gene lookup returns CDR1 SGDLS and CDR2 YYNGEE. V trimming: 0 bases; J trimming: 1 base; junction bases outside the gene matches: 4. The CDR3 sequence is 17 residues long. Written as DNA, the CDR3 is TGTGCCAGCAGCGTAGGGGGGACAGGGGGCACGAACACTGAAGCTTTCTTT. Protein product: CASSVGGTGGTNTEAFF.

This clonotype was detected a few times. CDR3 nucleotide sequence: TGCAGTGCTAGGCGCTCCTACAATGAGCAGTTCTTC. As protein: CSARRSYNEQFF. The V gene is TRBV20-1, the J gene TRBJ2-1; D is uncertain. Trimming removed 3 bases at V and 0 bases at J, with 3 bases between. The germline V gene has CDR1 DFQATT and CDR2 SNEGSKA (reference sequence). The CDR3 has 12 amino acids.

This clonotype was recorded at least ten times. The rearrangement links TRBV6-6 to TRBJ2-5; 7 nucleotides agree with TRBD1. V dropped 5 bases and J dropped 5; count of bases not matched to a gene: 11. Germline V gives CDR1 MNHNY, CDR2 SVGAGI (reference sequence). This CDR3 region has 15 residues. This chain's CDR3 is CASSATGDRWETQYF. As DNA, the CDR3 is TGTGCCAGCAGTGCAACAGGGGATCGATGGGAGACCCAGTACTTC.

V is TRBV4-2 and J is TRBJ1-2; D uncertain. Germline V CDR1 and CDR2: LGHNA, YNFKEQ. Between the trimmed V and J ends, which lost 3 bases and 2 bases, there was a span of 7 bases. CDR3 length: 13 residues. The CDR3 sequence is CASSHSGNYGYTF. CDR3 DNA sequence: TGTGCCAGCAGCCATTCCGGGAACTATGGCTACACCTTC.

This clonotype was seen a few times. CDR3 bases: TGTGCCAGCGGACCTTTGTCCCCGGGAGGGGGCCGGGGCTACACCTTC. It translates to CASGPLSPGGGRGYTF. This chain joins TRBV28 and TRBJ1-2, with 7 bases matching TRBD1. The CDR3 is 16 amino acids. Trimming took 8 bases from V and 8 from J; bases not matched to a gene: 20. Germline assignment: CDR1 MDHEN and CDR2 SYDVKM.

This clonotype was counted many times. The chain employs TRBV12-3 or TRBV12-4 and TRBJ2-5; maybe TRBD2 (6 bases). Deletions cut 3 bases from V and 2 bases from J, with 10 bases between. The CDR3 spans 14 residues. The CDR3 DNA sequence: TGTGCCAGCAGTTTGAACGGGAGACAAGAGACCCAGTACTTC. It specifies CASSLNGRQETQYF.

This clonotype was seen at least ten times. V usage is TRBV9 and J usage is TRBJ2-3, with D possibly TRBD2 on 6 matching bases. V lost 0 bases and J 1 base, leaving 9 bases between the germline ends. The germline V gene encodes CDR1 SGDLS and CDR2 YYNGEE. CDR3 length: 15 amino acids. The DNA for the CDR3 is TGTGCCAGCAGCGTAGTGACGGGGGGCACAGATACGCAGTATTTT. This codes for CASSVVTGGTDTQYF.

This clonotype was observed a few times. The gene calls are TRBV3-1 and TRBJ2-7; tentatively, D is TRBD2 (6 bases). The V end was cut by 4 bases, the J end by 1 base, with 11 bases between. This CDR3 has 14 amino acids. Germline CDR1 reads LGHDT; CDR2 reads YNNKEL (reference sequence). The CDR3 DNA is TGTGCCAGCAGCCTCGGACTATCTTCCTACGAGCAGTACTTC. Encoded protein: CASSLGLSSYEQYF.

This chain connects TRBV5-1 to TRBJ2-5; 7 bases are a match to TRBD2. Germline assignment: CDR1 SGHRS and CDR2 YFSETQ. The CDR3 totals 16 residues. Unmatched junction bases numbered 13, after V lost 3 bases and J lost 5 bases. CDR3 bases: TGCGCCAGCAGCTCCTACCCTGCGGGAGTATCGGAGACCCAGTACTTC. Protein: CASSSYPAGVSETQYF.